The 23 T cell receptor beta chains in this list originate from one sample, sequenced in a study of T cells in Graves' hyperthyroidism and ophthalmopathy. RNA transcripts gave rise to amplified TCR beta CDR3 regions. HTBI primers were employed in a first-round RT-PCR of the TCR CDR3. One entry per CDR3 protein, called by TCRdb with MiXCR from the multiplex PCR reads. The profile shows fewer than 650,000 distinct CDR3 sequences, 14% to 15% of them singletons. Sequencing was carried out using blood. The receptors come from a woman aged 40 to 50 with Graves' ophthalmopathy.

In its sample, this clonotype was seen many times. The rearrangement joins TRBV28 to TRBJ1-2; D might be TRBD1 (6 bases). CDR1 MDHEN and CDR2 SYDVKM come from the germline V gene. The V gene lost 5 bases and the J gene lost 10 bases, with 23 bases spanning the gap. CDR3 length: 15 residues. CDR3 sequence (DNA): TGTGCCAGCAGTCCGTTGGGAGGGGGGGTACCTCCCTACACCTTC. It specifies CASSPLGGGVPPYTF.

This clonotype was picked up many times. The CDR3 bases are TGTGCCAGCAGTGAAGCCCCGGTCGGACAGGAGACCCAGTACTTC. Protein product: CASSEAPVGQETQYF. The chain has TRBV6-1 and TRBJ2-5, with D possibly being TRBD1 (6 bases). The CDR3 is made up of 15 amino acids. V shed 0 bases and J shed 5 bases, with 13 bases lying between them. From germline, CDR1 is MNHNS and CDR2 SASEGT.

This clonotype occurred a few times. Here the CDR3 reads CAISQNRQETQYF. The CDR3 DNA is TGTGCCATCAGTCAAAACAGGCAAGAGACCCAGTACTTC. This chain connects TRBV10-3 to TRBJ2-5, with a tentative D call TRBD1 (5 bases). The germline CDR1 and CDR2 sequences are ENHRY and SYGVKD. V gave up 5 bases and J gave up 2 bases, with 9 bases separating them. This CDR3 spans 13 amino acids.

This clonotype showed up many times. DNA for the CDR3: TGTGCCAGCAGCTTAAAGTCTAGCGTGGTCGGGGAGCTGTTTTTT. Protein product: CASSLKSSVVGELFF. The rearrangement uses TRBV7-2 and TRBJ2-2; tentatively, D is TRBD2 (6 bases). V was cut by 2 bases and J by 7 bases, with 14 bases left in between. CDR3 length: 15 amino acids. Germline values: CDR1 SGHTA, CDR2 FQGNSA.

J is TRBJ2-7 and V is TRBV4-1, with a possible D match to TRBD2 (6 bases). The CDR3 contains 15 residues. Trimming stripped 4 bases from V and 2 bases from J, with 15 bases between. Germline-derived CDR1 and CDR2 are MGHRA and YSYEKL. DNA for the CDR3: TGCGCCAGCAGCCCGCATGGTAGCGGCACCTACGAGCAGTACTTC. It codes for CASSPHGSGTYEQYF.

This clonotype was seen ten or more times. The chain couples TRBV28 to TRBJ2-5, with TRBD1 identical over 7 bases. The CDR3 is made up of 15 amino acids. Germline CDR1 MDHEN, CDR2 SYDVKM. The junction had 6 bases not matched to a gene; V was cut back by 4 bases and J by 1 base. The CDR3 nucleotides are TGTGCCAGCAGTTCGATAGGGACAGTCCAAGAGACCCAGTACTTC. Amino acid sequence: CASSSIGTVQETQYF.

Ten or more counts support this clonotype. The rearrangement uses TRBV28 and TRBJ2-6, with D perhaps matching TRBD2 (7 bases). CDR1 and CDR2 (germline): MDHEN, SYDVKM. V gave up 4 bases and J gave up 8 bases, with 12 bases separating them. CDR3 length: 14 amino acids. This CDR3 reads CASSWGGGPNVLTF. The CDR3 DNA reads as TGTGCCAGCAGTTGGGGAGGGGGGCCCAACGTCCTGACTTTC.

On this clonotype: Mismatch with germline at one junction end may stem from a read error. The chain couples TRBV7-9 to TRBJ2-7; TRBD1 or TRBD2 may be the D gene (5 bases each). The CDR3 covers 12 residues. The germline gives CDR1 SEHNR, CDR2 FQNEAQ (reference sequence). The CDR3 DNA reads TGTGCCAGCAGCCGCCAGGACAAGATCGGGGTCTTC. Translating it yields CASSRQDKIGVF.

This clonotype was counted many times. V usage is TRBV12-3 or TRBV12-4 and J usage is TRBJ1-2; TRBD1 aligns across 7 bases. The ends lost 7 bases at V and 2 bases at J; junction bases unmatched: 7. This CDR3 has 14 residues. CDR3 sequence (DNA): TGTGCCAGCACCAGGGGGGGCCCAAACTATGGCTACACCTTC. Translating gives CASTRGGPNYGYTF.

The rearrangement uses TRBV10-3 and TRBJ2-3; the D gene is possibly TRBD2 (6 bases). Germline V gene lookup returns CDR1 ENHRY and CDR2 SYGVKD. CDR3 length: 14 amino acids. V gave up 3 bases and J gave up 4 bases, with 11 bases separating them. Here the CDR3 reads CAISERESADTQYF. In DNA, the CDR3 is TGTGCCATCAGTGAACGGGAGAGCGCAGATACGCAGTATTTT.

This clonotype was found many times. This rearrangement joins TRBV6-5 to TRBJ1-3; a weak D match, TRBD1 (6 bases). The CDR3 extends over 13 amino acids. Germline lookup yields CDR1 MNHEY and CDR2 SVGAGI. V lost 7 bases and J lost 9, with 16 bases in between. CDR3 loop: CASIPGDAGTIYF. The CDR3 nucleotides read TGTGCCAGCATACCAGGGGACGCCGGCACCATATATTTT.

This clonotype was seen ten or more times. The chain employs TRBV6-5 and TRBJ2-7; possible D gene TRBD2, 6 bases. The CDR3 sequence is 14 residues long. V lost 2 bases to trimming and J lost 1 base, with 9 bases between them. From germline, CDR1 is MNHEY and CDR2 SVGAGI. CDR3 coding DNA: TGTGCCAGCAGTTACCATCGGGAGTCCTACGAGCAGTACTTC. Its protein product is CASSYHRESYEQYF.

The sample holds many counts of this clonotype. The genes are TRBV6-5 and TRBJ1-1; D remains unclear. CDR3 length: 13 amino acids. The ends were cut back, 2 bases at V and 0 bases at J, with 4 bases in the middle. Germline values: CDR1 MNHEY, CDR2 SVGAGI. CDR3 nucleotide sequence: TGTGCCAGCAGTTACATGCTGAACACTGAAGCTTTCTTT. Translation gives CASSYMLNTEAFF.

The sample holds many counts of this clonotype. This chain joins TRBV29-1 and TRBJ1-2; D is uncertain. Trimming took 6 bases from V and 4 from J, leaving 15 bases between them. Germline CDR1 is SQVTM and CDR2 is ANQGSEA. The CDR3 extends over 13 amino acids. CDR3 DNA sequence: TGCAGCGTAGAGACGGACGACTCCTATGGCTACACCTTC. It encodes CSVETDDSYGYTF.

This clonotype was seen a handful of times. The V and J genes are TRBV13 and TRBJ2-7, with 10 bases that match TRBD1. The trim removed 2 bases at V and 4 bases at J, leaving 5 bases unmatched. The CDR3 totals 15 residues. Germline V gene lookup returns CDR1 PRHDT and CDR2 FYEKMQ (reference sequence). CDR3 loop: CASSLTRDRGYEQYF. CDR3 sequence (DNA): TGTGCCAGCAGCTTAACCCGGGACAGGGGTTACGAGCAGTACTTC.

This clonotype was seen more than once but under ten times. The chain is built from TRBV5-1 and TRBJ2-7; 13 nucleotides agree with TRBD2. V was clipped by 6 bases and J by 6 bases; unmatched bases: 12. The CDR3 has 16 amino acids. Germline loops: CDR1 SGHRS, CDR2 YFSETQ. DNA of the CDR3: TGCGCCAGCACCGAATCAGGACTAGCGGGAGAGAGCGAGCAGTACTTC. Translating it yields CASTESGLAGESEQYF.

This clonotype appeared many times. The V call is TRBV3-1, the J call TRBJ1-5; D unclear. This CDR3 has 13 amino acids. CDR1 LGHDT and CDR2 YNNKEL come from the germline V gene (reference sequence). V was trimmed by 1 base and J by 5 bases, leaving 6 bases between them. The CDR3 DNA reads as TGTGCCAGCAGCCAAGCCCCTGATCAGCCCCAGCATTTT. Its translation is CASSQAPDQPQHF.

This clonotype was detected many times. The chain uses TRBV10-3 and TRBJ2-5, with 7 bases lining up with TRBD2. J was trimmed by 6 bases and V by 5 bases; bases with no gene match: 6. Germline V CDR1 and CDR2: ENHRY, SYGVKD. The CDR3 is made up of 13 amino acids. CDR3 loop: CAISLGGEKTQYF. As DNA, the CDR3 is TGTGCCATCAGTCTTGGGGGGGAGAAGACCCAGTACTTC.

This clonotype was counted between two and nine times. The V call is TRBV10-3, the J call TRBJ2-2; 11 bases fit TRBD2. The CDR3 is made up of 16 amino acids. V shed 4 bases and J 4 bases; nucleotides not matched to a gene: 5. Germline assignment: CDR1 ENHRY and CDR2 SYGVKD. CDR3 nucleotide sequence: TGTGCCATCAGTGGGTTGACTAGCGGGACCACCGGGGAGCTGTTTTTT. This codes for CAISGLTSGTTGELFF.

Ten or more counts support this clonotype. The chain couples TRBV20-1 to TRBJ2-5, with D possibly being TRBD1 (5 bases). The V end was cut by 0 bases, the J end by 0 bases, with 11 bases between. Germline assignment: CDR1 DFQATT and CDR2 SNEGSKA (reference sequence). The CDR3 is made up of 15 amino acids. CDR3 sequence (DNA): TGCAGTGCTAGAGATTTTCAGGGTAACCAAGAGACCCAGTACTTC. It specifies CSARDFQGNQETQYF.

This clonotype was found many times. V gene TRBV6-5 combines with J gene TRBJ2-5, with 7 bases aligning to TRBD1. The J segment lost 2 bases and the V segment lost 4 bases, leaving 7 bases of the junction unmatched. The CDR3 spans 15 residues. Germline CDR1 and CDR2: MNHEY and SVGAGI. CDR3 loop: CASSFPGQLQETQYF. Written as DNA, the CDR3 is TGTGCCAGCAGTTTTCCGGGACAGCTTCAAGAGACCCAGTACTTC.

This clonotype was found many times. The J gene is TRBJ2-4, the V gene TRBV28; 7 nucleotides line up with TRBD2. Trimming took 5 bases from V and 8 from J; bases not matched to a gene: 15. This CDR3 contains 16 residues. Germline values: CDR1 MDHEN, CDR2 SYDVKM. CDR3 sequence (DNA): TGTGCCAGCAGTCCCGCCCGAGGGGAGGGAGGATACATTCAGTACTTC. Translated: CASSPARGEGGYIQYF.

There are many counts of this clonotype. The rearrangement joins TRBV28 to TRBJ2-6; D remains unclear. This CDR3 has 14 amino acids. The V end was cut by 7 bases, the J end by 1 base, with 8 bases between. In germline, CDR1 is MDHEN, CDR2 SYDVKM. CDR3 amino acids: CASNQASGANVLTF. The CDR3 DNA follows: TGTGCCAGCAACCAGGCATCTGGGGCCAACGTCCTGACTTTC.